One and the same sample provided the 2 T cell receptor beta chains below, sequenced in a study of post-analysis software for immune sequencing data. The TCR beta cDNA libraries carried unique molecular identifiers. In TCRdb, the PCR reads were re-called with MiXCR into one record per CDR3 protein. The profile shows 350,000 to 450,000 distinct CDR3 sequences, about 39% of them singletons. Which antigens these TCRs recognize remains unknown. General study findings and limits: TRBV5-6, TRBV5-1 and TRBV20-1 were among four or five TRBV segments more frequent in patients than controls.

The sample consisted of blood. These receptor sequences come from a girl aged 2 to 10 with multiple sclerosis.

This CDR3 is CASSLRTGGLSYEQYF. CDR3 bases: TGTGCCAGCAGTCTTAGGACAGGGGGCCTCTCCTACGAGCAGTACTTC. V gene TRBV12-3 or TRBV12-4 combines with J gene TRBJ2-5, with TRBD1 matching over 11 bases. The end of the DNA aligns better with TRBJ2-7, so the J call may be wrong. There are 16 residues in the CDR3.

In this sample, this clonotype turned up a few times. The rearrangement joins TRBV6-5 to TRBJ2-1; D gene unclear. The CDR3 is made up of 11 amino acids. V was clipped by 4 bases and J by 6 bases, with 4 bases between them. Per germline, CDR1 MNHEY and CDR2 SVGAGI. The CDR3 DNA reads TGTGCCAGCAGTTGGGGCAATGAGCAGTTCTTC. As protein: CASSWGNEQFF.